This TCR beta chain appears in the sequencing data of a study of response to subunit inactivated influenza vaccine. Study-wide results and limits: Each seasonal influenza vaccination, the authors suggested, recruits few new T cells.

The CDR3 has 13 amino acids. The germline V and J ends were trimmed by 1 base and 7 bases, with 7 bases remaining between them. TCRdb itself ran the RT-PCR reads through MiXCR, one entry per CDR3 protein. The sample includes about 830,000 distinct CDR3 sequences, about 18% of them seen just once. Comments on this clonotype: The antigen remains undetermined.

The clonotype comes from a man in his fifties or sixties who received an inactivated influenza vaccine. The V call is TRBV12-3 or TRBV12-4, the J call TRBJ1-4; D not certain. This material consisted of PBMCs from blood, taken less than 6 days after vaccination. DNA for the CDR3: TGTGCCAGCAGTTTAGGGGTCGGTGAAAAACTGTTTTTT. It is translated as CASSLGVGEKLFF.